This TCR beta chain is from a study of cytomegalovirus exposure and HLA in healthy donors. This CDR3 has 21 amino acids. The V gene's germline CDR1 is MNHNS and CDR2 SASEGT. J gave up 2 bases and V 2 bases, and 20 bases lay outside the gene matches. The table came from immunoSEQ multiplex PCR; TCRdb's copy has only in-frame clones and leaves some out. The sample has 65,000 to 100,000 clones, roughly 93% seen once. This sequence originates from a woman in her 30s in good health and CMV-seronegative. The sequenced sample consisted of PBMCs. The genes are TRBV6-1 and TRBJ2-5; TRBD2 aligns across 10 bases. The CDR3 reads CASSEWRRWGLAGVLQETQYF. The DNA for the CDR3 is TGTGCCAGCAGTGAATGGAGGCGTTGGGGGCTAGCGGGGGTACTACAAGAGACCCAGTACTTC.